Below, 19 T cell receptor beta chains from the same sample are listed, as sequenced in a study of cytomegalovirus exposure and HLA in healthy donors. PCR primers comprised 60 Vbeta and 13 Jbeta primers. Profiled with immunoSEQ multiplex PCR; TCRdb holds only in-frame clones, not every one. The data contain about 35,000 clones, 75% to 85% of them seen just once; the ten biggest clones take up 5% to 6.5%. The sequencing input was PBMCs. The source is a male donor in good health and CMV-seronegative.

This chain uses TRBV27 with TRBJ1-1; D ambiguous. V gave up 8 bases and J gave up 2 bases, with 12 bases separating them. CDR3 length: 13 amino acids. Germline V gives CDR1 MNHEY, CDR2 SMNVEV (reference sequence). CDR3 nucleotide sequence: TGTGCCAGCGAACGTACACCCAACACTGAAGCTTTCTTT. It encodes CASERTPNTEAFF.

The chain uses TRBV19 and TRBJ1-1; D unresolved. V shed 1 base and J shed 1 base, with 7 bases lying between them. The CDR3 consists of 14 residues. Germline CDR1 LNHDA, CDR2 SQIVND (reference sequence). Here the CDR3 reads CASSIGRGNTEAFF. Written as DNA, the CDR3 is TGTGCCAGTAGTATAGGGCGAGGGAACACTGAAGCTTTCTTT.

V usage is TRBV7-9 and J usage is TRBJ2-6, with a tentative D call TRBD2 (5 bases). Germline CDR1 and CDR2: SEHNR and FQNEAQ (reference sequence). Deletions cut 0 bases from V and 1 base from J, with 7 bases between. This CDR3 comprises 16 residues. The CDR3 loop is CASSLASGSGANVLTF. The CDR3 DNA reads TGTGCCAGCAGCTTAGCGTCGGGGTCTGGGGCCAACGTCCTGACTTTC.

The J gene is TRBJ2-4, the V gene TRBV4-1; 7 positions agree with TRBD2. With 0 bases clipped from V and 7 bases from J, the junction kept 6 bases outside the gene matches. Germline V gives CDR1 MGHRA, CDR2 YSYEKL. This CDR3 is built from 15 residues. CDR3 bases: TGCGCCAGCAGCCAAGATGGGGGGGGGAATAACATTCAGTACTTC. Translating gives CASSQDGGGNNIQYF.

The rearrangement joins TRBV15 to TRBJ2-7; 8 nucleotides agree with TRBD1. Germline CDR1 LNHNV, CDR2 YYDKDF (reference sequence). J gave up 3 bases and V 1 base, and 2 bases lay outside the gene matches. The CDR3 extends over 14 amino acids. This chain's CDR3 is CATSRGGQVYEQYF. The DNA of the CDR3 is TGTGCCACCAGCAGAGGGGGACAGGTCTACGAGCAGTACTTC.

The rearrangement links TRBV6-4 to TRBJ2-1, with D possibly TRBD2 on 6 matching bases. V lost 5 bases, J lost 4 bases, and 9 bases lay in between. The germline V gene has CDR1 MRHNA and CDR2 SNTAGT. The length of the CDR3 is 13 residues. CDR3 nucleotide sequence: TGTGCCAGCAGTCCGGGAGAATACAATGAGCAGTTCTTC. Translation: CASSPGEYNEQFF.

By share, this clone counts as medium-sized (0.01 to 0.1%). The V gene is TRBV28, the J gene TRBJ1-4; D ambiguous. Per germline, CDR1 MDHEN and CDR2 SYDVKM. The CDR3 spans 11 residues. The ends were cut back, 3 bases at V and 8 bases at J, with 4 bases in the middle. The CDR3 loop reads CASSFAEKLFF. For the CDR3, the DNA is TGTGCCAGCAGTTTTGCGGAAAAACTGTTTTTT.

V and J are TRBV6-5 and TRBJ2-1; TRBD1 is a possible D gene (6 bases). This CDR3 has 13 amino acids. Trimming stripped 0 bases from V and 10 bases from J, with 10 bases between. In germline, CDR1 is MNHEY, CDR2 SVGAGI. CDR3 DNA sequence: TGTGCCAGCAGTTACTCGAGGGACACCGAGCAGTTCTTC. Encoded protein: CASSYSRDTEQFF.

The table lists this clone with a few counts. The CDR3 loop reads CASSLIRGEAFF. The CDR3 region has the DNA TGTGCCAGCAGCTTGATCAGGGGTGAAGCTTTCTTT. The chain couples TRBV5-4 to TRBJ1-1, with TRBD1 as a possible D gene (6 bases). CDR1 is SGHNT and CDR2 is YYREEE in the germline V gene (reference sequence). The CDR3 runs to 12 residues. V was cut by 1 base and J by 7 bases, with 8 bases left in between.

This chain joins TRBV30 and TRBJ1-2; 9 bases map to TRBD1. V lost 4 bases and J lost 3; bases outside the gene matches: 18. This CDR3 is built from 18 residues. Germline V gene lookup returns CDR1 GTSNPN and CDR2 SVGIG (reference sequence). The CDR3 bases are TGTGCCTGGACCCGCCACCCTCGATTCACAGGGGGCGACTATGGCTACACCTTC. It codes for CAWTRHPRFTGGDYGYTF.

The chain uses TRBV21-1 and TRBJ1-3. TRBV21-1 is a recognized pseudogene. The CDR3 runs 17 residues. CDR3 sequence (DNA): TGTGCCAGCAGCAAAGCCCTTCTCCGGGTCTCTGGAAACACCATATATTTT. Residues: CASSKALLRVSGNTIYF.

As to this clone: The missing conserved phenylalanine or tryptophan at the end of this CDR3 makes a read error likely. Because the CDR3's place on the DNA is in doubt, the DNA is left out and the CDR3 is given as listed by TCRdb. The J gene is TRBJ2-7, the V gene TRBV6-6; the table's D call TRBD2 went unverified against the DNA. The CDR3 length is 14 residues, termini included. From germline, CDR1 is MNHNY and CDR2 SVGAGI (reference sequence). CDR3 in amino acids: CASSYPPGTSGRAG.

The chain has TRBV5-4 and TRBJ1-1; 8 nucleotides line up with TRBD1. With V trimmed by 1 base and J by 3 bases, 8 bases remained unmatched. The CDR3 is 16 residues long. Germline V gene sequence: CDR1 SGHNT, CDR2 YYREEE (reference sequence). Written as DNA, the CDR3 is TGTGCCAGCAGCTTGTGGCAGGGGGCTCTGGACACTGAAGCTTTCTTT. Amino acids: CASSLWQGALDTEAFF.

This clone showed up just a few times. J is TRBJ1-3 and V is TRBV28; D not resolved. Germline CDR1 is MDHEN and CDR2 is SYDVKM. V was cut by 3 bases and J by 2 bases, with 14 bases left in between. The CDR3 loop spans 16 amino acids. The CDR3 reads CASSLGGKIAGNTIYF. For the CDR3, the DNA is TGTGCCAGCAGTTTGGGAGGGAAGATTGCTGGAAACACCATATATTTT.

This chain's CDR3 is CASSNGQVEAFF. The CDR3 DNA is TGTGCCAGCTCTAACGGACAGGTTGAAGCTTTCTTT. This chain links TRBV18 with TRBJ1-1; 7 bases map to TRBD1. The CDR3 sequence is 12 residues long. The germline V gene has CDR1 KGHSH and CDR2 LQKENI. V shed 6 bases and J 7 bases; nucleotides not matched to a gene: 5. Filled out from reference TRBV18 and TRBJ1-1, the complete variable domain reads NAGVMQNPRHLVRRRGQEARLRCSPMKGHSHVYWYRQLPEEGLKFMVYLQKENIIDESGMPKERFSAEFPKEGPSILRIQQVVRGDSAAYFCASSNGQVEAFFGQGTRLTVV.

The chain couples TRBV6-6 to TRBJ1-1, with D hard to call. Germline V gene lookup returns CDR1 MNHNY and CDR2 SVGAGI (reference sequence). Trimming cost V 5 bases and J 7 bases, with 17 bases left between them. The CDR3 covers 14 residues. This chain's CDR3 is CASSPFGYESEAFF. The CDR3 region has the DNA TGTGCCAGCAGTCCCTTCGGGTACGAGAGTGAAGCTTTCTTT.

CDR3: CAWSVGGGPEAFF. In DNA, the CDR3 is TGTGCCTGGAGTGTTGGAGGGGGCCCTGAAGCTTTCTTT. The chain carries TRBV30 and TRBJ1-1; 7 nucleotides align to TRBD1. The CDR3 covers 13 residues. Germline V gives CDR1 GTSNPN, CDR2 SVGIG (reference sequence). V lost 0 bases and J lost 6; bases outside the gene matches: 4.

V usage is TRBV7-2 and J usage is TRBJ1-1; D not resolved. The CDR3 loop spans 13 amino acids. The ends were cut back, 3 bases at V and 3 bases at J, with 8 bases in the middle. CDR1 SGHTA and CDR2 FQGNSA come from the germline V gene. CDR3 DNA: TGTGCCAGCAGCTTGCAGTACGACACTGAAGCTTTCTTT. It translates to CASSLQYDTEAFF.

This chain links TRBV29-1 with TRBJ1-1; TRBD1 aligns across 12 bases. J was trimmed by 5 bases and V by 7 bases; bases with no gene match: 11. Germline loops: CDR1 SQVTM, CDR2 ANQGSEA. This CDR3 is built from 15 residues. The CDR3 is CSAEGTGGSRTEAFF. The CDR3 DNA follows: TGCAGCGCCGAGGGGACAGGGGGCTCAAGAACTGAAGCTTTCTTT.